The sequence of this TCR beta chain was determined in a study of cytomegalovirus exposure and HLA in healthy donors. With 60 Vbeta and 13 Jbeta primers, the PCR was carried out. Clones were sequenced by immunoSEQ multiplex PCR, and TCRdb holds only the in-frame ones, with some missing. The repertoire includes about 130,000 clones, about 80% of them detected once, and 3% to 4% sits in the top ten. In germline, CDR1 is SGHVS, CDR2 FNYEAQ. CDR3 length: 17 residues. The sequenced material came from PBMCs. The V and J genes are TRBV7-6 and TRBJ2-5, with TRBD2 matching over 11 bases. Matching the DNA end better, TRBJ2-7 makes the J call doubtful. The sequence came from a woman between 50 and 59 years old in good health and CMV-seronegative. This CDR3 is CASSLNPPGLAVYEQYF. The CDR3, as DNA: TGTGCCAGCAGCTTAAATCCCCCGGGACTAGCGGTTTACGAGCAGTACTTC.